Listed below are T cell receptor beta chains from one sample, sequenced in a study of radiotherapy plus CTLA-4 blockade in lung cancer. This table comes from immunoSEQ multiplex PCR, and its TCRdb copy is limited to in-frame clones, with some not included. The sample contains about 45,000 clones, roughly three quarters of which appear only once. Here the sequenced sample was peripheral blood, taken from a patient treated with radiotherapy plus ipilimumab. The receptors come from a human donor with non-small cell lung cancer who had stable disease on radiotherapy plus ipilimumab. The CDR3 runs from the conserved cysteine through the conserved F or W. A D gene is named only where the DNA matches it firmly. Not all rows give a size; the values are once, few, many and, for expanded clones, a class.

NA | TRBJ1-1 | NA | TRBV11-2 | TGTGCCAGCAGCTTAGACAGGGGCCGTAATCTAATGAACACTGAAGCTTTCTTT | CASSLDRGRNLMNTEAFF
NA | TRBJ2-2 | NA | TRBV5-5 | TGTGCCAGCAGCTTGGCCATCCGGGCCACGAACACCGGGGAGCTGTTTTTT | CASSLAIRATNTGELFF
NA | TRBJ1-2 | NA | TRBV19 | TGTGCCAGTAGTGAAGGGGACTATGGCTACACCTTC | CASSEGDYGYTF
NA | TRBJ1-1 | NA | TRBV28 | TGTGCCAGCCAGTTTACCGGGAGCCGGGGCACTGAAGCTTTCTTT | CASQFTGSRGTEAFF
NA | TRBJ1-2 | TRBD1 | TRBV11-2 | TGTGCCAGCAGCTTAGCCCGGGACAGGGGGATCGATGGCTACACCTTC | CASSLARDRGIDGYTF
once | TRBJ1-1 | NA | TRBV6-5 | TGTGCCAGCACCTCCAGGAGGATCACGGACACTGAAGCTTTCTTT | CASTSRRITDTEAFF
NA | TRBJ1-2 | TRBD1 | TRBV30 | TGTGCCTGGCGTAATGAAATGACAGGGCGCGGCTACACCTTC | CAWRNEMTGRGYTF
NA | TRBJ2-3 | TRBD1 | TRBV2 | TGTGCCATCGGACAGGCAGATACGCAGTATTTT | CAIGQADTQYF
few | TRBJ2-7 | TRBD1 | TRBV9 | TGTGCCAGCAGCGTAACGGGACAGGCGGCCGAGCAGTACTTC | CASSVTGQAAEQYF
NA | TRBJ2-3 | NA | TRBV20-1 | TGCAGTGCTAGAGTAACAGATACGCAGTATTTT | CSARVTDTQYF
once | TRBJ1-1 | TRBD1 | TRBV29-1 | TGCAGCGTTGAAAGGGGCAGGGGGATGGCTGAAGCTTTCTTT | CSVERGRGMAEAFF
NA | TRBJ1-5 | NA | TRBV18 | TGTGCCAGCTCACCATCAGGGATTGACCAGCCCCAGCATTTT | CASSPSGIDQPQHF
NA | TRBJ1-1 | TRBD1 | TRBV10-3 | TGTGCCACCTTAGGACAGGGTCCGAACACTGAAGCTTTCTTT | CATLGQGPNTEAFF
NA | TRBJ1-1 | TRBD1 | TRBV2 | TGTGCCAGCAGCTCGACAGGGGGGGGCTGGGGCACTGAAGCTTTCTTT | CASSSTGGGWGTEAFF
few | TRBJ1-3 | NA | TRBV18 | TGTGCCAGCTCACCGGACAGCTCTGGAAACACCATATATTTT | CASSPDSSGNTIYF
NA | TRBJ2-5 | NA | TRBV10-2 | TGCGCCAGCAGTGAGTTCGGGACGAATAGTCAAGAGACCCAGTACTTC | CASSEFGTNSQETQYF
few | TRBJ1-3 | NA | TRBV6-6 | TGTGCCAGCAGTTACGACGGCTCTGGAAACACCATATATTTT | CASSYDGSGNTIYF
NA | TRBJ2-2 | NA | TRBV13 | TGTGCCAGCAGCTTACCGCTTGCCACAGGAGTAACCGGGGAGCTGTTTTTT | CASSLPLATGVTGELFF
few | TRBJ1-3 | NA | TRBV6-5 | TGTGCCAGCAGTTACTCGATAGGTCCTGGAAACACCATATATTTT | CASSYSIGPGNTIYF
NA | TRBJ1-2 | NA | TRBV28 | TGTGCCAGCCGCTACTGGGGGGGCGGGAAGAATGGCTACACCTTC | CASRYWGGGKNGYTF
NA | TRBJ1-4 | TRBD1 | TRBV13 | TGTGCCAGCAGCTTAGGGACAGGGGCGGCTGAAAAACTGTTTTTT | CASSLGTGAAEKLFF
few | TRBJ1-1 | NA | TRBV11-2 | TGTGCCAGCAGCCTGAGGCCCGGACTCGGCCATGAAGCTTTCTTT | CASSLRPGLGHEAFF
NA | TRBJ2-1 | NA | TRBV5-1 | TGCGCCAGCGCAACAGGCAATGAGCAGTTCTTC | CASATGNEQFF
NA | TRBJ1-2 | NA | TRBV6-6 | TGTGCCGCTGTGGGGACCTCTAACTATGGCTACACCTTC | CAAVGTSNYGYTF
NA | TRBJ1-4 | NA | TRBV19 | TGTGCCAGTACTTATCTACCGGGTGAAAAACTGTTTTTT | CASTYLPGEKLFF
NA | TRBJ2-6 | NA | TRBV18 | TGTGCCAGCTCACCGGGCTCTGGGGCCAACGTCCTGACTTTC | CASSPGSGANVLTF
NA | TRBJ1-1 | TRBD1 | TRBV9 | TGTGCCAGCAGCGAACAGGGGGGCCGTGAAGCTTTCTTT | CASSEQGGREAFF